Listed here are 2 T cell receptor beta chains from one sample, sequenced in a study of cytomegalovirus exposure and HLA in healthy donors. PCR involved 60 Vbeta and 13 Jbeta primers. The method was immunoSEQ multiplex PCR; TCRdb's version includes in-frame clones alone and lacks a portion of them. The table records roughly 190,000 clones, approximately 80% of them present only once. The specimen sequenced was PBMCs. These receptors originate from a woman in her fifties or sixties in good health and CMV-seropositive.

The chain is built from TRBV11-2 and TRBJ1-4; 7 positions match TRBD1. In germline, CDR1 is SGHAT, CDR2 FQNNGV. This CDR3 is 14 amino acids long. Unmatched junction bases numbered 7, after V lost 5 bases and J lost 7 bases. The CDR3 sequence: CASSRDSPFEKLFF. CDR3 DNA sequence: TGTGCCAGCAGCAGGGACAGCCCTTTTGAAAAACTGTTTTTT.

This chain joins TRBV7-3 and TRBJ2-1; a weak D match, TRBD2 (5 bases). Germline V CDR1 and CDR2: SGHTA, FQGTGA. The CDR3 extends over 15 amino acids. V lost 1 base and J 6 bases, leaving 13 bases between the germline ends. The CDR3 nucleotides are TGTGCCAGCAGCTTAAATCTTCAAGGGAGCAATGAGCAGTTCTTC. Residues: CASSLNLQGSNEQFF.